Listed below are T cell receptor beta chains from one sample, sequenced in a study of T cell changes during pregnancy in multiple sclerosis. The protocol was immunoSEQ multiplex PCR, while the TCRdb copy is restricted to in-frame clones and leaves out a portion. The profile shows 45,000 to 50,000 clones, approximately 92% of them singletons. Sample: CD8+ T cells from peripheral blood mononuclear cells, taken after pregnancy. The receptor source for this set is a female donor with multiple sclerosis, enrolled in a pregnancy study. CDR3s include the opening cysteine and the closing phenylalanine or tryptophan. Each record gives: J gene, V gene, D gene, clone size, CDR3 length, CDR3 DNA, CDR3 protein. The D gene is left open where the match is weak. Size tells how often a clone was seen (once, few, many) or the class of an expanded clone, and some rows leave it out.

TRBJ2-7 | TRBV5-1 | - | - | 13 | TGCGCCAGCGTTGGCGGGCGATCCTACGAGCAGTACTTC | CASVGGRSYEQYF
TRBJ1-2 | TRBV7-8 | TRBD1 | - | 16 | TGTGCCAGCAGCGGGCGCAGAGACAGGACAGGGTTGGGCTACACCTTC | CASSGRRDRTGLGYTF
TRBJ2-5 | TRBV6-4 | TRBD2 | - | 15 | TGTGCCAGCAGTGCCACTAGCGGGGGTCAAGAGACCCAGTACTTC | CASSATSGGQETQYF
TRBJ2-3 | TRBV6-5 | TRBD1 | - | 13 | TGTGCCAGCAGTTACAGGGGGCCAGATACGCAGTATTTT | CASSYRGPDTQYF
TRBJ1-1 | TRBV25-1 | TRBD1 | - | 16 | TGTGCCAGCAGTGCGATCGACAGGGGTTTTGCTTTGCAAGCTTTCTTT | CASSAIDRGFALQAFF
TRBJ2-1 | TRBV10-3 | TRBD2 | - | 16 | TGTGCCATCAGTGAGTCTAGCGGGAGCTCCTACAATGAGCAGTTCTTC | CAISESSGSSYNEQFF
TRBJ2-2 | TRBV6-4 | - | - | 13 | TGTGCCAGCAGTCTAAGGAACACCGGGGAGCTGTTTTTT | CASSLRNTGELFF
TRBJ2-5 | TRBV11-2 | TRBD2 | - | 16 | TGTGCCAGCAGCTTCGTAGCGGGGGGCTTCCAAGAGACCCAGTACTTC | CASSFVAGGFQETQYF
TRBJ2-3 | TRBV5-8 | - | - | 14 | TGTGCCAGCAGCTTGGCTATTAGCACAGATACGCAGTATTTT | CASSLAISTDTQYF
TRBJ2-3 | TRBV10-1 | TRBD1 | - | 16 | TGCGCCAGCAGTGAGTGGGACAGGGAATTCTCGGATACGCAGTATTTT | CASSEWDREFSDTQYF
TRBJ2-1 | TRBV29-1 | - | - | 13 | TGCAGCGTTGAGGGGGGTTTTTACAATGAGCAGTTCTTC | CSVEGGFYNEQFF
TRBJ2-1 | TRBV27 | TRBD2 | - | 16 | TGTGCCAGCAGTTTATCGGCTTGGGGGGGGTACAATGAGCAGTTCTTC | CASSLSAWGGYNEQFF
TRBJ2-7 | TRBV4-1 | - | - | 14 | TGCGCCAGCAGCCAAGCGGGAGAAAGCTACGAGCAGTACTTC | CASSQAGESYEQYF
TRBJ2-1 | TRBV6-5 | - | - | 14 | TGTGCCAGCAGTTACTCGAACGGGGTTATGGAGCAGTTCTTC | CASSYSNGVMEQFF
TRBJ2-1 | TRBV7-7 | TRBD2 | - | 15 | TGTGCCAGCAGCCGCAATGGCGGGAGCTACAATGAGCAGTTCTTC | CASSRNGGSYNEQFF
TRBJ2-1 | TRBV19 | TRBD1 | once | 15 | TGTGCCAGTGCTACCGGGACAGGGCTGAACAATGAGCAGTTCTTC | CASATGTGLNNEQFF
TRBJ2-3 | TRBV6-5 | - | - | 15 | TGTGCCAGCAGTTACTCCGGTTCACGGGGGGATACGCAGTATTTT | CASSYSGSRGDTQYF
TRBJ2-7 | TRBV4-1 | TRBD2 | - | 16 | TGCGCCAGCAGCCAAGATAGACTAGCGGGAGCCGACGAGCAGTACTTC | CASSQDRLAGADEQYF